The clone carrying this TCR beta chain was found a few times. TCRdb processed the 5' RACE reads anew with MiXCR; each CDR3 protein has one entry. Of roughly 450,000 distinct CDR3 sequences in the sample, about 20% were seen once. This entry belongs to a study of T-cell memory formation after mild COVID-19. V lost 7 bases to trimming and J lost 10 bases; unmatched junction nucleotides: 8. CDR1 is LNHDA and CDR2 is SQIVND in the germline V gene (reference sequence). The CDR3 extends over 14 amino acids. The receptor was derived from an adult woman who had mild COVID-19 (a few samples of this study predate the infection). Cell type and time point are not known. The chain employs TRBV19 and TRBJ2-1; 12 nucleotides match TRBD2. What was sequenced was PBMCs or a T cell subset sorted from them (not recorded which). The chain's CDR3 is CASMVLAGGAEQFF. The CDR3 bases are TGTGCCAGTATGGTCCTAGCGGGGGGGGCGGAGCAGTTCTTC.